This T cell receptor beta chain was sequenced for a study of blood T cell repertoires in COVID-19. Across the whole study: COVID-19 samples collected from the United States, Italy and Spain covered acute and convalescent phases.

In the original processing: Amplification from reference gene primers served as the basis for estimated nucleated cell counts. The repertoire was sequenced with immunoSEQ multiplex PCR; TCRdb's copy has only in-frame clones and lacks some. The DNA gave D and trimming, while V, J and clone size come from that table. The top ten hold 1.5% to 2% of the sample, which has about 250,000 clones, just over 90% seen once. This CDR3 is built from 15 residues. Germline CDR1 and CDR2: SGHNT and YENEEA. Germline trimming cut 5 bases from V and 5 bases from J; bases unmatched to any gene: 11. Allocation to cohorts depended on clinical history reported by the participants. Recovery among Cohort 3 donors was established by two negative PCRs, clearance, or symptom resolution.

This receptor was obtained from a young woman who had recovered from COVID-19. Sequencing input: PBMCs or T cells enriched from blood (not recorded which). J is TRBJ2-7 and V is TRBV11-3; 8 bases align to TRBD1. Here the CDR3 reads CASSPDRGGFDEQYF. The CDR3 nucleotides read TGTGCCAGCAGCCCTGACAGGGGAGGATTTGACGAGCAGTACTTC.